This is a list of T cell receptor beta chains from one sample in a study of blood T cell repertoires in COVID-19. The assay was immunoSEQ multiplex PCR, and TCRdb's table has in-frame clones only and misses some. The repertoire holds about 250,000 clones, with 88% as singletons. The sample comprised peripheral blood. Every receptor here comes from a woman between 35 and 50 years old who had recovered from COVID-19. The CDR3 runs from the conserved cysteine through the conserved F or W. Each record gives: clone size, V gene, D gene, J gene, CDR3 protein, CDR3 DNA. A D gene is named only where the DNA matches it firmly. Clone size appears in some rows only: once, few, many, or a class for an expanded clone.

abundance: NA
v_gene: TRBV6-1
d_gene: NA
j_gene: TRBJ2-7
CDR3aa: CASSEGHVPYEQYF
CDR3nt: TGTGCCAGCAGTGAAGGACACGTCCCCTACGAGCAGTACTTC

abundance: NA
v_gene: TRBV10-2
d_gene: TRBD2
j_gene: TRBJ2-1
CDR3aa: CASGGTISYNEQFF
CDR3nt: TGCGCCAGCGGGGGGACTATATCCTACAATGAGCAGTTCTTC

abundance: NA
v_gene: TRBV28
d_gene: TRBD1
j_gene: TRBJ2-5
CDR3aa: CASQTGGEETQYF
CDR3nt: TGTGCCAGCCAAACAGGGGGAGAAGAGACCCAGTACTTC

abundance: NA
v_gene: TRBV27
d_gene: NA
j_gene: TRBJ1-5
CDR3aa: CASSLTGHSNQPQHF
CDR3nt: TGTGCCAGCAGTTTAACAGGTCATAGCAATCAGCCCCAGCATTTT

abundance: NA
v_gene: TRBV7-8
d_gene: NA
j_gene: TRBJ1-3
CDR3aa: CASSPLRDILADTIYF
CDR3nt: TGTGCCAGCAGCCCCCTCCGGGACATCTTGGCGGACACCATATATTTT

abundance: NA
v_gene: TRBV5-4
d_gene: NA
j_gene: TRBJ2-7
CDR3aa: CASTNQQGGHEQYF
CDR3nt: TGTGCCAGCACCAATCAACAGGGAGGGCACGAGCAGTACTTC

abundance: NA
v_gene: TRBV9
d_gene: TRBD2
j_gene: TRBJ2-5
CDR3aa: CASSRLVLAGVETQYF
CDR3nt: TGTGCCAGCAGTCGCTTAGTACTAGCGGGAGTAGAGACCCAGTACTTC

abundance: NA
v_gene: TRBV7-8
d_gene: TRBD1
j_gene: TRBJ1-2
CDR3aa: CASSLTGDGYTF
CDR3nt: TGTGCCAGCAGCCTGACAGGGGACGGCTACACCTTC

abundance: NA
v_gene: TRBV24-1
d_gene: TRBD1
j_gene: TRBJ2-5
CDR3aa: CATSPSGGVKTQYF
CDR3nt: TGTGCCACCAGTCCCTCAGGGGGAGTAAAGACCCAGTACTTC

abundance: many
v_gene: TRBV25-1
d_gene: NA
j_gene: TRBJ1-2
CDR3aa: CASSPSRATGIYGYTF
CDR3nt: TGTGCCAGCAGCCCCTCCCGGGCGACAGGCATCTATGGCTACACCTTC

abundance: NA
v_gene: TRBV11-3
d_gene: NA
j_gene: TRBJ2-3
CDR3aa: CASSSGQFTDTQYF
CDR3nt: TGTGCCAGCAGCTCCGGACAGTTCACAGATACGCAGTATTTT

abundance: NA
v_gene: TRBV4-1
d_gene: NA
j_gene: TRBJ2-3
CDR3aa: CASSQEGFGGSDTQYF
CDR3nt: TGCGCCAGCAGCCAAGAGGGGTTCGGAGGGTCCGATACGCAGTATTTT

abundance: NA
v_gene: TRBV7-2
d_gene: TRBD2
j_gene: TRBJ2-7
CDR3aa: CASSLGLATYEQYF
CDR3nt: TGTGCCAGCAGCTTAGGACTAGCGACCTACGAGCAGTACTTC

abundance: NA
v_gene: TRBV23-1
d_gene: TRBD1
j_gene: TRBJ1-2
CDR3aa: CASSQAGQGSNYGYTF
CDR3nt: TGCGCCAGCAGTCAAGCGGGACAGGGGTCTAACTATGGCTACACCTTC

abundance: few
v_gene: TRBV6-5
d_gene: NA
j_gene: TRBJ2-7
CDR3aa: CASSQGSEQYF
CDR3nt: TGTGCCAGCAGCCAGGGGAGCGAGCAGTACTTC

abundance: NA
v_gene: TRBV27
d_gene: TRBD1
j_gene: TRBJ1-1
CDR3aa: CASRAQGATEAFF
CDR3nt: TGTGCCAGCAGGGCACAGGGGGCCACTGAAGCTTTCTTT

abundance: once
v_gene: TRBV27
d_gene: TRBD1
j_gene: TRBJ1-2
CDR3aa: CASSLYSPGRGRRYGYTF
CDR3nt: TGTGCCAGCAGTTTATATTCCCCCGGCAGGGGGAGGCGCTATGGCTACACCTTC

abundance: few
v_gene: TRBV2
d_gene: TRBD1
j_gene: TRBJ1-3
CDR3aa: CASSERGGGNTIYF
CDR3nt: TGTGCCAGCAGTGAAAGAGGGGGCGGAAACACCATATATTTT

abundance: NA
v_gene: TRBV7-3
d_gene: TRBD2
j_gene: TRBJ2-2
CDR3aa: CASSGTRDTGELFF
CDR3nt: TGTGCCAGCAGCGGGACTAGAGACACCGGGGAGCTGTTTTTT

abundance: NA
v_gene: TRBV19
d_gene: NA
j_gene: TRBJ1-3
CDR3aa: CASSIGQRSGNTIYF
CDR3nt: TGTGCCAGTAGTATAGGACAGCGCTCTGGAAACACCATATATTTT

abundance: NA
v_gene: TRBV25-1
d_gene: NA
j_gene: TRBJ2-7
CDR3aa: CASSDGGIFEQYF
CDR3nt: TGTGCCAGCAGTGACGGCGGGATTTTCGAGCAGTACTTC

abundance: NA
v_gene: TRBV6-5
d_gene: TRBD1
j_gene: TRBJ1-6
CDR3aa: CASSYRDSSPLHF
CDR3nt: TGTGCCAGCAGTTACAGGGACAGCTCACCCCTCCACTTT

abundance: NA
v_gene: TRBV19
d_gene: NA
j_gene: TRBJ1-2
CDR3aa: CASSIVSGTYGYTF
CDR3nt: TGTGCCAGTAGTATAGTCTCCGGGACTTATGGCTACACCTTC

abundance: NA
v_gene: TRBV5-1
d_gene: NA
j_gene: TRBJ2-7
CDR3aa: CASSTGLNREYEQYF
CDR3nt: TGCGCCAGCAGCACCGGCCTTAACAGGGAATACGAGCAGTACTTC

abundance: NA
v_gene: TRBV6-2/TRBV6-3
d_gene: NA
j_gene: TRBJ2-5
CDR3aa: CASSKGQGETQYF
CDR3nt: TGTGCCAGCAGTAAGGGGCAGGGAGAGACCCAGTACTTC

abundance: NA
v_gene: TRBV19
d_gene: TRBD1
j_gene: TRBJ1-6
CDR3aa: CASSRGAQGNGNYNSPLHF
CDR3nt: TGTGCCAGTAGTCGAGGGGCACAGGGGAACGGCAATTATAATTCACCCCTCCACTTT

abundance: NA
v_gene: TRBV12-3/TRBV12-4
d_gene: NA
j_gene: TRBJ1-1
CDR3aa: CASSHTINTEAFF
CDR3nt: TGTGCCAGCAGTCACACCATCAACACTGAAGCTTTCTTT

abundance: NA
v_gene: TRBV11-3
d_gene: NA
j_gene: TRBJ2-2
CDR3aa: CASSPRQMNTGELFF
CDR3nt: TGTGCCAGCAGCCCGAGACAGATGAACACCGGGGAGCTGTTTTTT

abundance: NA
v_gene: TRBV6-2/TRBV6-3
d_gene: TRBD1
j_gene: TRBJ2-1
CDR3aa: CASSTDRDRVRQSSYNEQFF
CDR3nt: TGTGCCAGCAGTACCGACCGGGACAGGGTGCGACAAAGCTCCTACAATGAGCAGTTCTTC

abundance: NA
v_gene: TRBV5-4
d_gene: TRBD2
j_gene: TRBJ2-5
CDR3aa: CASSLMAGGPGETQYF
CDR3nt: TGTGCCAGCAGCTTGATGGCGGGGGGGCCGGGGGAGACCCAGTACTTC

abundance: NA
v_gene: TRBV13
d_gene: TRBD2
j_gene: TRBJ2-1
CDR3aa: CASSPRLAGSNEQFF
CDR3nt: TGTGCCAGCAGCCCTAGACTAGCGGGGAGCAATGAGCAGTTCTTC

abundance: NA
v_gene: TRBV5-1
d_gene: TRBD2
j_gene: TRBJ2-3
CDR3aa: CASSLGRAGGGTDTQYF
CDR3nt: TGCGCCAGCAGCTTGGGACGAGCGGGAGGGGGCACAGATACGCAGTATTTT

abundance: NA
v_gene: TRBV4-3
d_gene: NA
j_gene: TRBJ1-6
CDR3aa: CASSRTGGSYNSPLHF
CDR3nt: TGCGCCAGCAGCCGGACGGGGGGATCCTATAATTCACCCCTCCACTTT

abundance: NA
v_gene: TRBV24-1
d_gene: TRBD2
j_gene: TRBJ2-6
CDR3aa: CATSGGAGSGANVLTF
CDR3nt: TGTGCCACCAGCGGGGGGGCGGGCTCTGGGGCCAACGTCCTGACTTTC

abundance: NA
v_gene: TRBV6-4
d_gene: NA
j_gene: TRBJ2-2
CDR3aa: CASSERGATGELFF
CDR3nt: TGTGCCAGCAGTGAGCGCGGGGCCACCGGGGAGCTGTTTTTT

abundance: NA
v_gene: TRBV7-2
d_gene: NA
j_gene: TRBJ2-7
CDR3aa: CASSLALVSYEQYF
CDR3nt: TGTGCCAGCAGCTTAGCACTGGTCTCCTACGAGCAGTACTTC

abundance: NA
v_gene: TRBV19
d_gene: NA
j_gene: TRBJ2-2
CDR3aa: CASSMARGGAGELFF
CDR3nt: TGTGCCAGTAGTATGGCCAGGGGCGGAGCCGGGGAGCTGTTTTTT

abundance: NA
v_gene: TRBV20-1
d_gene: NA
j_gene: TRBJ2-1
CDR3aa: CSATGRNEQFF
CDR3nt: TGCAGTGCTACAGGGCGCAATGAGCAGTTCTTC

abundance: NA
v_gene: TRBV7-9
d_gene: NA
j_gene: TRBJ1-4
CDR3aa: CASSLMSGRGEKLFF
CDR3nt: TGTGCCAGCAGCTTAATGTCAGGCCGGGGGGAAAAACTGTTTTTT

abundance: NA
v_gene: TRBV14
d_gene: TRBD2
j_gene: TRBJ2-3
CDR3aa: CASSQIASGRGDTQYF
CDR3nt: TGTGCCAGCAGCCAAATTGCTAGCGGGAGGGGTGATACGCAGTATTTT

abundance: NA
v_gene: TRBV14
d_gene: NA
j_gene: TRBJ1-1
CDR3aa: CASSQQGAVNTEAFF
CDR3nt: TGTGCCAGCAGCCAACAAGGAGCCGTGAACACTGAAGCTTTCTTT

abundance: NA
v_gene: TRBV6-5
d_gene: TRBD1
j_gene: TRBJ2-1
CDR3aa: CASSPRTGFENEQFF
CDR3nt: TGTGCCAGCAGCCCCCGGACAGGGTTTGAAAATGAGCAGTTCTTC

abundance: few
v_gene: TRBV6-5
d_gene: TRBD1
j_gene: TRBJ1-3
CDR3aa: CASSPGGFGNTIYF
CDR3nt: TGTGCCAGCAGCCCAGGGGGCTTTGGAAACACCATATATTTT

abundance: NA
v_gene: TRBV5-1
d_gene: TRBD2
j_gene: TRBJ2-2
CDR3aa: CASRDFRTSDTGELFF
CDR3nt: TGCGCCAGCAGGGATTTCAGGACTAGTGACACCGGGGAGCTGTTTTTT

abundance: NA
v_gene: TRBV14
d_gene: TRBD2
j_gene: TRBJ2-1
CDR3aa: CASSQWASGSLEQFF
CDR3nt: TGTGCCAGCAGCCAGTGGGCTAGCGGGAGCCTTGAGCAGTTCTTC

abundance: NA
v_gene: TRBV7-9
d_gene: NA
j_gene: TRBJ1-4
CDR3aa: CASSLVGAGKKLFF
CDR3nt: TGTGCCAGCAGCTTAGTGGGAGCGGGTAAAAAACTGTTTTTT

abundance: few
v_gene: TRBV30
d_gene: NA
j_gene: TRBJ1-5
CDR3aa: CAWSDRQGLGNQPQHF
CDR3nt: TGTGCCTGGAGCGATCGCCAGGGGCTTGGCAATCAGCCCCAGCATTTT

abundance: NA
v_gene: TRBV2
d_gene: NA
j_gene: TRBJ1-3
CDR3aa: CATGLAAGNTIYF
CDR3nt: TGTGCCACAGGGTTAGCTGCTGGAAACACCATATATTTT

abundance: NA
v_gene: TRBV7-8
d_gene: TRBD2
j_gene: TRBJ2-3
CDR3aa: CASSSSLAGDSTDTQYF
CDR3nt: TGTGCCAGCAGCTCTTCCTTAGCGGGGGATAGCACAGATACGCAGTATTTT

abundance: NA
v_gene: TRBV27
d_gene: TRBD1
j_gene: TRBJ1-2
CDR3aa: CASSFTRQGSVDGYTF
CDR3nt: TGTGCCAGCAGTTTTACCAGACAGGGTTCCGTGGATGGCTACACCTTC

abundance: NA
v_gene: TRBV2
d_gene: NA
j_gene: TRBJ1-5
CDR3aa: CASSISSNQPQHF
CDR3nt: TGTGCCAGCAGTATTAGTAGCAATCAGCCCCAGCATTTT

abundance: NA
v_gene: TRBV18
d_gene: NA
j_gene: TRBJ2-5
CDR3aa: CASSSAGTQETQYF
CDR3nt: TGTGCCAGCTCATCGGCCGGGACACAAGAGACCCAGTACTTC

abundance: few
v_gene: TRBV2
d_gene: TRBD1
j_gene: TRBJ2-7
CDR3aa: CASRTGGMPYEQYF
CDR3nt: TGTGCCAGCAGGACAGGGGGAATGCCCTACGAGCAGTACTTC

abundance: once
v_gene: TRBV7-3
d_gene: TRBD1
j_gene: TRBJ1-6
CDR3aa: CASSRQGNSPLHF
CDR3nt: TGTGCCAGCAGCCGACAGGGTAATTCACCCCTCCACTTT

abundance: NA
v_gene: TRBV18
d_gene: NA
j_gene: TRBJ2-5
CDR3aa: CASSPPSLASYF
CDR3nt: TGTGCCAGCTCACCACCAAGCCTAGCGTCTTACTTC

abundance: NA
v_gene: TRBV3-1/TRBV3-2
d_gene: TRBD1
j_gene: TRBJ1-3
CDR3aa: CASSLGQGSSRRNTIYF
CDR3nt: TGTGCCAGCAGCCTAGGACAGGGGTCCTCCCGTCGGAACACCATATATTTT

abundance: NA
v_gene: TRBV7-2
d_gene: NA
j_gene: TRBJ1-2
CDR3aa: CASSLGQSFYGYTF
CDR3nt: TGTGCCAGCAGCTTAGGACAGAGTTTCTATGGCTACACCTTC

abundance: NA
v_gene: TRBV11-2
d_gene: TRBD2
j_gene: TRBJ2-3
CDR3aa: CASISGGSTDTQYF
CDR3nt: TGTGCCAGCATCTCGGGAGGGAGTACAGATACGCAGTATTTT

abundance: NA
v_gene: TRBV12-3/TRBV12-4
d_gene: NA
j_gene: TRBJ2-5
CDR3aa: CASSHEGGTQYF
CDR3nt: TGTGCCAGCAGCCATGAAGGGGGGACCCAGTACTTC

abundance: NA
v_gene: TRBV24-1
d_gene: NA
j_gene: TRBJ1-3
CDR3aa: CATSDGVTSGNTIYF
CDR3nt: TGTGCCACCAGTGACGGGGTAACCTCTGGAAACACCATATATTTT